The 13 T cell receptor beta chains given below trace back to one sample, sequenced in a study of blood T cell repertoires in COVID-19. Sequenced by immunoSEQ multiplex PCR; TCRdb stores in-frame clones only, minus some. The sample yields about 340,000 clones, 88% seen once. Sequenced: peripheral blood. These receptors were obtained from a woman in her 70s with COVID-19, enrolled during active disease.

The chain couples TRBV25-1 to TRBJ1-6; TRBD1 matches at 7 bases. The CDR3 has 13 amino acids. Unmatched junction bases numbered 5, after V lost 8 bases and J lost 7 bases. Germline loops: CDR1 MGHDK, CDR2 SYGVNS. The CDR3 sequence is CASGETGNSPLHF. The CDR3 bases are TGTGCCAGCGGGGAGACAGGGAATTCACCCCTCCACTTT.

The chain links TRBV2 to TRBJ2-3; D is undetermined. V was clipped by 7 bases and J by 4 bases, with 6 bases between them. Germline V gene sequence: CDR1 SNHLY, CDR2 FYNNEI. CDR3 length: 11 amino acids. CDR3 coding DNA: TGTGCCAGCACTAGGTCAGATACGCAGTATTTT. Amino acid sequence: CASTRSDTQYF.

The J gene is TRBJ2-5, the V gene TRBV5-6; 8 nucleotides align to TRBD1. Per the germline V gene, CDR1 is SGHDT and CDR2 is YYEEEE. The CDR3 is 15 amino acids. J lost 2 bases, V lost 4 bases, and 7 bases had no gene match. The CDR3 reads CASSPLDRGQETQYF. As DNA, the CDR3 is TGTGCCAGCAGCCCATTAGACAGGGGACAAGAGACCCAGTACTTC. The whole variable domain, remainder taken from reference TRBV5-6 and TRBJ2-5, is DAGVTQSPTHLIKTRGQQVTLRCSPKSGHDTVSWYQQALGQGPQFIFQYYEEEERQRGNFPDRFSGHQFPNYSSELNVNALLLGDSALYLCASSPLDRGQETQYFGPGTRLLVL.

This clone has only a few counts. The CDR3, as DNA: TGTGCCAGCTCACCACCGGAGGGTAAATCACCCCTCCACTTT. As protein: CASSPPEGKSPLHF. The chain couples TRBV18 to TRBJ1-6, with D unclear. CDR3 length: 14 amino acids. Trimming shortened V by 0 bases and J by 10 bases, and 10 bases separated the two germline ends. The germline CDR1 and CDR2 sequences are KGHSH and LQKENI.

The chain has TRBV5-6 and TRBJ2-5; TRBD1 is a possible D gene (6 bases). V was trimmed by 4 bases and J by 3 bases, leaving 19 bases between them. The CDR3 sequence is 16 residues long. Germline V gene lookup returns CDR1 SGHDT and CDR2 YYEEEE. This chain's CDR3 is CASSPTPGAREETQYF. In DNA, the CDR3 is TGTGCCAGCAGCCCAACCCCAGGGGCGCGCGAAGAGACCCAGTACTTC. The variable domain in full, completed from reference TRBV5-6 and TRBJ2-5, reads DAGVTQSPTHLIKTRGQQVTLRCSPKSGHDTVSWYQQALGQGPQFIFQYYEEEERQRGNFPDRFSGHQFPNYSSELNVNALLLGDSALYLCASSPTPGAREETQYFGPGTRLLVL.

The chain uses TRBV1 and TRBJ2-1; the D call of TRBD2 is as the table states it, not checked on the DNA. TRBV1 has pseudogene status. This CDR3 spans 13 amino acids. DNA for the CDR3: TGCACCAGCAGCCAAGCTCCGGTCAATGAGCAGTTCTTC. It translates to CTSSQAPVNEQFF.

This clone was picked up a small number of times. In nucleotides, the CDR3 is TGTGCCAGTGGCGGGCTAGCGGGGAGCCTCTTGTACTTC. Its protein is CASGGLAGSLLYF. The chain joins TRBV21-1 to TRBJ2-7; no DNA check was done on the table's D call, TRBD2. TRBV21-1 is annotated as a pseudogene. The CDR3 spans 13 residues.

The chain has TRBV19 and TRBJ1-3, with D uncertain. The CDR3 loop spans 15 amino acids. Trimming removed 5 bases from V and 0 bases from J, with 11 bases in between. CDR1 and CDR2 (germline): LNHDA, SQIVND (reference sequence). DNA for the CDR3: TGTGCCAGTAGTCCCGGGTACGCCTCTGGAAACACCATATATTTT. Translated: CASSPGYASGNTIYF.

This clone occurred a few times. This rearrangement joins TRBV19 to TRBJ2-7; 11 bases map to TRBD2. The CDR3 is 16 amino acids. V gave up 4 bases and J gave up 0 bases; unmatched junction bases: 5. In germline, CDR1 is LNHDA, CDR2 SQIVND (reference sequence). CDR3 DNA: TGTGCCAGTAGTACGACTAGCGGGGCACTCTCCTACGAGCAGTACTTC. Translated, it gives CASSTTSGALSYEQYF. Drawing the rest from reference TRBV19 and TRBJ2-7, the complete variable domain is DGGITQSPKYLFRKEGQNVTLSCEQNLNHDAMYWYRQDPGQGLRLIYYSQIVNDFQKGDIAEGYSVSREKKESFPLTVTSAQKNPTAFYLCASSTTSGALSYEQYFGPGTRLTVT.

The CDR3 region is CASSRTGQGDGYTF. The CDR3 DNA sequence: TGTGCCAGCAGCCGAACGGGACAGGGGGATGGCTACACCTTC. The J gene is TRBJ1-2, the V gene TRBV2; 11 positions match TRBD1. V was pared by 6 bases and J by 6 bases, with 6 bases of the junction left unmatched. The CDR3 totals 14 residues. The germline V gene has CDR1 SNHLY and CDR2 FYNNEI.

The chain uses TRBV28 and TRBJ2-1, with 16 positions matching TRBD2. The germline V gene encodes CDR1 MDHEN and CDR2 SYDVKM. The V and J ends lost 6 bases and 0 bases, in that order; junction bases with no gene match: 8. The CDR3 extends over 19 amino acids. The CDR3 region is CASRGTSGGVTSSYNEQFF. CDR3 coding DNA: TGTGCCAGCAGAGGGACTAGCGGGGGGGTTACTAGCTCCTACAATGAGCAGTTCTTC.

This clone was seen a single time. The V and J genes are TRBV19 and TRBJ1-4; the match to TRBD1 covers 8 bases. Trimming at V came to 4 bases and at J to 3 bases, leaving 10 bases not matched to a gene. The germline V gene has CDR1 LNHDA and CDR2 SQIVND (reference sequence). The CDR3 runs to 17 residues. For the CDR3, the DNA is TGTGCCAGTAGTACGGGTTTCAGGGGGCCGCCTAATGAAAAACTGTTTTTT. Protein sequence: CASSTGFRGPPNEKLFF.

The chain uses TRBV5-4 and TRBJ1-5; 7 bases line up with TRBD1. Losses at the gene ends were 4 bases for V and 4 bases for J; bases not matched to a gene: 5. The CDR3 sequence is 14 residues long. Germline values: CDR1 SGHNT, CDR2 YYREEE (reference sequence). This CDR3 reads CASSPDRKNQPQHF. The CDR3 bases are TGTGCCAGCAGCCCGGACAGGAAAAATCAGCCCCAGCATTTT.